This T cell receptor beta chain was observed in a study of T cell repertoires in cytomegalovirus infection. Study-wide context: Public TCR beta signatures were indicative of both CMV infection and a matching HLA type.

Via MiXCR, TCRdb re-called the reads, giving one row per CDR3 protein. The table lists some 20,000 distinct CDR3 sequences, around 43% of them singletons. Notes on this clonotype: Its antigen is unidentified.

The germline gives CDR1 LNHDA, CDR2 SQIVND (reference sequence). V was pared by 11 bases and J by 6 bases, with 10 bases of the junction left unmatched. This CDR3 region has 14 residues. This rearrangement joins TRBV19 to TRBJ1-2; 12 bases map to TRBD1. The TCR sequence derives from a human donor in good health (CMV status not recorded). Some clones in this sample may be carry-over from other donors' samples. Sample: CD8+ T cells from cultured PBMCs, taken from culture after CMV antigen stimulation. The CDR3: CAGGTGGAPNGYTF. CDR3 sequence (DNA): TGTGCCGGAGGGACAGGGGGCGCCCCAAATGGCTACACCTTC. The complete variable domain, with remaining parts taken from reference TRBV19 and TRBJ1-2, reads DGGITQSPKYLFRKEGQNVTLSCEQNLNHDAMYWYRQDPGQGLRLIYYSQIVNDFQKGDIAEGYSVSREKKESFPLTVTSAQKNPTAFYLCAGGTGGAPNGYTFGSGTRLTVV.